This T cell receptor (beta chain) was recovered during a study of human T cells and chemical hapten exposure. Study results and limitations: Once DPC sensitization occurred, TCRs above 1 in 1000 frequency showed no change. In comparison with controls, expanded TCRs gave rise to a significantly larger number of large CDR3 similarity clusters.

From germline, CDR1 is MNHNY and CDR2 SVGAGI (reference sequence). The CDR3 totals 12 residues. Trimming removed 0 bases at V and 8 bases at J, with 7 bases between. This clonotype was detected many times. Its antigen is not identified. Stated time point: pre-sensitization, week 0. Treatment here: therapeutic diphenylcyclopropenone sensitization with weekly scalp DPC. Prior to application of each patch test, blood was drawn. Unfractionated whole blood served as the source for total RNA extraction. TCRdb reprocessed the RACE reads with MiXCR, giving one entry per CDR3 protein. The sample has approximately 370,000 distinct CDR3 sequences, roughly 6% seen once; the top ten hold 7% to 10%.

The material was whole blood, obtained in connection with sensitization to the hapten diphenylcyclopropenone (DPC). The receptor was derived from a woman aged 18-35 years with alopecia areata. Some clones in this sample may be carry-over from other donors' samples. J is TRBJ1-1 and V is TRBV6-6; no definite D call. CDR3 bases: TGTGCCAGCAGTTACTCGACGGGCGAAGCTTTCTTT. Residues: CASSYSTGEAFF.